This entry features one TCR beta chain sequence. Antigen unknown. The CDR3 totals 15 residues. V shed 4 bases and J 5 bases; nucleotides not matched to a gene: 8. Germline lookup yields CDR1 SGHRS and CDR2 YFSETQ. The sample is drawn from a study of beta chain features in type 1 diabetes. Findings and caveats of the study: In every one of the four CD4+ subsets, TCRB CDR3s were moderately but significantly shorter in Type 1 diabetes patients.

Since all of the isolated RNA was reverse transcribed, expressed TCRB transcripts were what got sequenced. Generated by immunoSEQ multiplex PCR, the TCRdb table keeps only in-frame clones and is missing some. The table lists around 25,000 clones, more than 65% of them singletons. This clonotype originated in a woman in her forties with type 1 diabetes. This chain links TRBV5-1 with TRBJ1-1; 10 bases map to TRBD1. The sample was stem cell memory CD4+ T cells from blood. The CDR3 loop reads CASSSRTGGGTEAFF. In DNA form, the CDR3 reads TGCGCCAGCAGCAGTAGGACAGGGGGTGGTACTGAAGCTTTCTTT. The variable domain in full, with the rest retrieved from reference TRBV5-1 and TRBJ1-1, is KAGVTQTPRYLIKTRGQQVTLSCSPISGHRSVSWYQQTPGQGLQFLFEYFSETQRNKGNFPGRFSGRQFSNSRSEMNVSTLELGDSALYLCASSSRTGGGTEAFFGQGTRLTVV.